A single sample gave rise to the 28 T cell receptor beta chains below, sequenced in a study of control samples from healthy donors and cancer patients. This table comes from immunoSEQ multiplex PCR, and its TCRdb copy is limited to in-frame clones, with some not included. The repertoire holds some 150,000 clones, with 96% as singletons. Sequenced input: blood. The receptors stem from a woman aged 25 to 45 in good health.

The chain employs TRBV12-3 or TRBV12-4 and TRBJ1-2; TRBD1 agrees at 7 bases. The V gene end was trimmed by 6 bases and the J gene end by 3 bases; junction bases not matched to a gene: 4. This CDR3 is built from 13 residues. CDR3 DNA: TGTGCCAGCAGGGTCAGGGGGGACTATGGCTACACCTTC. It codes for CASRVRGDYGYTF.

This rearrangement joins TRBV10-3 to TRBJ2-1; possible D gene TRBD1, 5 bases. Germline V CDR1 and CDR2: ENHRY, SYGVKD. Trimming stripped 6 bases from V and 2 bases from J, with 14 bases between. This CDR3 region has 15 residues. The CDR3 nucleotides read TGTGCCATCAGCTATACAGGTCCTACCTACAATGAGCAGTTCTTC. This translates into CAISYTGPTYNEQFF.

V gene TRBV27 combines with J gene TRBJ1-4, with unresolved D. With 2 bases removed from V and 5 bases from J, the gap between germline ends came to 9 bases. This CDR3 comprises 14 residues. The germline CDR1 and CDR2 sequences are MNHEY and SMNVEV (reference sequence). The CDR3 reads CASSLVSGNEKLFF. The DNA for the CDR3 is TGTGCCAGCAGTTTAGTGTCGGGGAATGAAAAACTGTTTTTT.

V usage is TRBV27 and J usage is TRBJ1-4; TRBD1 agrees at 8 bases. After removal of 4 bases from V and 10 bases from J, the junction contained 8 bases not matched to a gene. The CDR3 is 14 residues long. CDR1 MNHEY and CDR2 SMNVEV come from the germline V gene (reference sequence). CDR3 sequence (DNA): TGTGCCAGCAGTTCTAACAGGGGGATGGGAAAACTGTTTTTT. This translates into CASSSNRGMGKLFF.

The gene calls are TRBV29-1 and TRBJ1-2, with 10 positions matching TRBD1. V was pared by 2 bases and J by 3 bases, with 6 bases of the junction left unmatched. The germline CDR1 and CDR2 sequences are SQVTM and ANQGSEA. The CDR3 totals 15 residues. This CDR3 reads CSVEPRTGGDYGYTF. DNA of the CDR3: TGCAGCGTTGAACCCCGGACAGGGGGGGACTATGGCTACACCTTC.

The J gene is TRBJ2-4, the V gene TRBV4-1; D remains unclear. V was trimmed by 1 base and J by 0 bases, leaving 16 bases between them. Germline V gene lookup returns CDR1 MGHRA and CDR2 YSYEKL. This CDR3 spans 18 amino acids. CDR3 region: CASSQGGWGSLAKNIQYF. The CDR3 nucleotides are TGCGCCAGCAGCCAAGGGGGTTGGGGATCCCTAGCCAAAAACATTCAGTACTTC.

J is TRBJ2-7 and V is TRBV10-3; a weak D match, TRBD2 (6 bases). Germline lookup yields CDR1 ENHRY and CDR2 SYGVKD. Trimming shortened V by 2 bases and J by 6 bases, and 8 bases separated the two germline ends. The CDR3 extends over 12 amino acids. The CDR3 sequence: CAISETGGEQYF. The CDR3 DNA reads TGTGCCATCAGTGAGACCGGGGGCGAGCAGTACTTC.

V gene TRBV27 combines with J gene TRBJ2-1, with TRBD2 identical over 9 bases. Germline values: CDR1 MNHEY, CDR2 SMNVEV (reference sequence). The V segment lost 5 bases and the J segment 2 bases; nucleotides outside the gene matches: 7. The CDR3 is 16 residues long. The CDR3, as DNA: TGTGCCAGCAGTGGGCTAGCGGGATTTCCCTACAATGAGCAGTTCTTC. Translated: CASSGLAGFPYNEQFF.

CDR3 sequence reads: CASSPGVNSYNEQFF. Here the CDR3 DNA reads TGTGCCAGCAGTCCAGGAGTAAACTCCTACAATGAGCAGTTCTTC. The chain couples TRBV2 to TRBJ2-1, with D unclear. This CDR3 is 15 amino acids long. V gave up 5 bases and J gave up 0 bases, with 11 bases separating them. In germline, CDR1 is SNHLY, CDR2 FYNNEI.

V gene TRBV12-2 combines with J gene TRBJ2-1; the D call of TRBD1 is as the table states it, not checked on the DNA. TRBV12-2 is labeled a pseudogene. This CDR3 region has 17 residues. CDR3 sequence (DNA): TGTGCAAGTCGCTTAGGGTCCCAGGGACAGGGAAACAATGAGCAGTTCTTC. Amino acids: CASRLGSQGQGNNEQFF.

The rearrangement links TRBV10-2 to TRBJ2-7, with TRBD2 as a possible D gene (6 bases). This CDR3 spans 15 amino acids. Trimming cost V 6 bases and J 3 bases, with 18 bases left between them. Germline values: CDR1 WSHSY, CDR2 SAAADI. The CDR3: CASRRGGLQNYEQYF. The CDR3 DNA reads TGCGCCAGCAGACGGGGAGGACTCCAAAACTACGAGCAGTACTTC.

This clone is a singleton in its sample. V usage is TRBV7-2 and J usage is TRBJ1-1; D unclear. Germline V CDR1 and CDR2: SGHTA, FQGNSA. This CDR3 comprises 14 residues. The V gene lost 0 bases and the J gene lost 2 bases, with 7 bases spanning the gap. CDR3 sequence (DNA): TGTGCCAGCAGCTTAGCCCGGGGAAACACTGAAGCTTTCTTT. Its translation is CASSLARGNTEAFF.

The chain links TRBV13 to TRBJ2-7, with 9 bases that match TRBD2. The ends lost 7 bases at V and 5 bases at J; junction bases unmatched: 12. Germline V gene lookup returns CDR1 PRHDT and CDR2 FYEKMQ (reference sequence). This CDR3 spans 15 amino acids. CDR3 bases: TGTGCCAGCATAGATAGCGGGAGTATCCTCCACGAGCAGTACTTC. Protein product: CASIDSGSILHEQYF. The full variable domain, its missing parts supplied by reference TRBV13 and TRBJ2-7, is AAGVIQSPRHLIKEKRETATLKCYPIPRHDTVYWYQQGPGQDPQFLISFYEKMQSDKGSIPDRFSAQQFSDYHSELNMSSLELGDSALYFCASIDSGSILHEQYFGPGTRLTVT.

The rearrangement links TRBV28 to TRBJ1-1; 7 nucleotides agree with TRBD1. After removal of 6 bases from V and 5 bases from J, the junction contained 3 bases not matched to a gene. Per the germline V gene, CDR1 is MDHEN and CDR2 is SYDVKM. The CDR3 totals 12 residues. CDR3 residues: CASRTGWTEAFF. The CDR3 region has the DNA TGTGCCAGCAGGACAGGGTGGACTGAAGCTTTCTTT.

The genes are TRBV10-3 and TRBJ1-2; tentatively, D is TRBD1 (5 bases). The CDR3 extends over 14 amino acids. In germline, CDR1 is ENHRY, CDR2 SYGVKD. The V end lost 8 bases, the J end lost 5 bases, and 18 bases lay between the germline ends. The CDR3 DNA is TGTGCCATCTCTTCAGGGACGTCTGGGTATGGCTACACCTTC. Protein sequence: CAISSGTSGYGYTF.

The V and J genes are TRBV27 and TRBJ1-2, with a possible D match to TRBD1 (5 bases). The CDR3 is 14 amino acids. Germline V gene lookup returns CDR1 MNHEY and CDR2 SMNVEV (reference sequence). V was trimmed by 7 bases and J by 4 bases, leaving 16 bases between them. In nucleotides, the CDR3 is TGTGCCAGCAAGGTGAGGGGCTCTAGCTATGGCTACACCTTC. It is translated as CASKVRGSSYGYTF.

The rearrangement uses TRBV18 and TRBJ2-5, with a weak D call TRBD1 (6 bases). V dropped 5 bases and J dropped 4 bases, with 14 bases sitting between them. Germline values: CDR1 KGHSH, CDR2 LQKENI. The CDR3 totals 14 residues. CDR3 sequence (DNA): TGTGCCAGCTCATCAACAGGGTTTACAGAGACCCAGTACTTC. This encodes CASSSTGFTETQYF.

This chain links TRBV5-1 with TRBJ2-5; the match to TRBD2 covers 12 bases. The CDR3 contains 14 residues. The V gene's germline CDR1 is SGHRS and CDR2 YFSETQ. V dropped 7 bases and J dropped 2; count of bases not matched to a gene: 3. Here the CDR3 reads CASSTSGGQETQYF. CDR3 nucleotide sequence: TGCGCCAGCTCGACTAGCGGGGGTCAAGAGACCCAGTACTTC. Full variable domain (rest looked up from reference TRBV5-1 and TRBJ2-5): KAGVTQTPRYLIKTRGQQVTLSCSPISGHRSVSWYQQTPGQGLQFLFEYFSETQRNKGNFPGRFSGRQFSNSRSEMNVSTLELGDSALYLCASSTSGGQETQYFGPGTRLLVL.

This chain joins TRBV10-2 and TRBJ2-1, with 8 bases identical to TRBD2. Trimming removed 7 bases from V and 1 base from J; junction bases left unmatched: 6. The V gene's germline CDR1 is WSHSY and CDR2 SAAADI. The CDR3 has 15 amino acids. Here the CDR3 DNA reads TGCGCCAGCAACGAACTAGCGGTATCCTACAATGAGCAGTTCTTC. Translation: CASNELAVSYNEQFF.

The chain employs TRBV5-4 and TRBJ1-2; D remains unclear. This CDR3 region has 14 residues. V lost 2 bases to trimming and J lost 8 bases, with 16 bases between them. Germline values: CDR1 SGHNT, CDR2 YYREEE (reference sequence). In nucleotides, the CDR3 is TGTGCCAGCAGCTTTTTCACACAGTTAGGAGGCTACACCTTC. Amino acids: CASSFFTQLGGYTF.

This clone appeared once. The gene calls are TRBV5-8 and TRBJ2-6; D is uncertain. The germline V gene has CDR1 SGHTS and CDR2 YDEGEE. There are 11 residues in the CDR3. The ends were cut back, 4 bases at V and 14 bases at J, with 10 bases in the middle. CDR3 in DNA: TGTGCCAGCAGCCCTGGGATAATCCTGACTTTC. This translates into CASSPGIILTF.

As regards this clone: One end of the junction varies from germline; a read error may be responsible. The sample has other DNA sequences that encode this CDR3 too. CDR3 coding DNA: TGTGCCAGCAGCTTAGGAGGACGGCCGAACGCTGAAGCTTTCTTT. Translating gives CASSLGGRPNAEAFF. The genes are TRBV11-2 and TRBJ1-1; unclear D gene. CDR1 is SGHAT and CDR2 is FQNNGV in the germline V gene. This CDR3 contains 15 residues. The whole variable domain, filled in from reference TRBV11-2 and TRBJ1-1, reads EAGVAQSPRYKIIEKRQSVAFWCNPISGHATLYWYQQILGQGPKLLIQFQNNGVVDDSQLPKDRFSAERLKGVDSTLKIQPAKLEDSAVYLCASSLGGRPNAEAFFGQGTRLTVV.

V gene TRBV5-1 combines with J gene TRBJ2-7, with 7 bases matching TRBD2. CDR3 length: 15 residues. The J segment lost 4 bases and the V segment lost 0 bases, leaving 7 bases of the junction unmatched. Germline V lookup: CDR1 SGHRS, CDR2 YFSETQ. Here the CDR3 reads CASSLAGGSAYEQYF. CDR3 in DNA: TGCGCCAGCAGCTTGGCGGGCGGGAGTGCTTACGAGCAGTACTTC.

The chain uses TRBV6-5 and TRBJ1-1, with TRBD1 matching over 7 bases. The V gene's germline CDR1 is MNHEY and CDR2 SVGAGI. This CDR3 contains 13 residues. The trim removed 7 bases at V and 2 bases at J, leaving 4 bases unmatched. CDR3 protein: CASNWDRNTEAFF. The CDR3 DNA follows: TGTGCCAGCAACTGGGACAGAAACACTGAAGCTTTCTTT.

The DNA of the CDR3 is TGTGCCAGCAGACCTACCGGGACTGGGGATTCACCCCTCCACTTT. It yields the protein CASRPTGTGDSPLHF. This chain uses TRBV6-5 with TRBJ1-6, with a weak D call TRBD1 (5 bases). The CDR3 is made up of 15 amino acids. V lost 6 bases, J lost 8 bases, and 17 bases lay in between. Germline-derived CDR1 and CDR2 are MNHEY and SVGAGI.

The V gene is TRBV6-5, the J gene TRBJ1-2, with TRBD1 matching over 8 bases. The CDR3 covers 14 residues. V was clipped by 0 bases and J by 8 bases; unmatched bases: 5. Germline CDR1 MNHEY, CDR2 SVGAGI. The CDR3 DNA sequence: TGTGCCAGCAGTTACTCTTCGGGACAGGTGGGCTACACCTTC. Translation gives CASSYSSGQVGYTF.

The rearrangement uses TRBV2 and TRBJ1-2; 10 bases fit TRBD1. Losses at the gene ends were 4 bases for V and 6 bases for J; bases not matched to a gene: 5. The CDR3 loop spans 14 amino acids. Germline loops: CDR1 SNHLY, CDR2 FYNNEI. The CDR3: CASSGQGALDGYTF. CDR3 nucleotide sequence: TGTGCCAGCAGTGGACAGGGGGCGCTCGATGGCTACACCTTC.

This clone turned up a few times. This chain uses TRBV6-4 with TRBJ2-3, with TRBD2 identical over 9 bases. Germline CDR1 reads MRHNA; CDR2 reads SNTAGT. CDR3 length equals 14 residues. V shed 4 bases and J 1 base; nucleotides not matched to a gene: 0. CDR3 region: CASSASGGTDTQYF. As DNA, the CDR3 is TGTGCCAGCAGTGCTAGCGGGGGCACAGATACGCAGTATTTT.